This section outlines one TCR beta chain sequence together with its context. Being one base from a much bigger clone, this may be a read error. This specimen comes from a study of T cells in Graves' hyperthyroidism and ophthalmopathy. Amplified regions were TCR beta CDR3 sequences from RNA transcripts. The TCR CDR3 was amplified in a first-round RT-PCR using the HTBI primer set. TCRdb redid the calling of the multiplex PCR reads with MiXCR, one entry per CDR3 protein. This table has hundreds of thousands of distinct CDR3 sequences, roughly a third appearing once. Diagnoses used clinical symptoms, serum thyroxine and TRAb, thyroid ultrasound and orbital computed tomography. Per germline, CDR1 SGHTA and CDR2 FQGNSA. V was pared by 5 bases and J by 0 bases, with 14 bases between. The CDR3 runs to 16 residues.

The chain recombines TRBV7-2 with TRBJ1-3; no firm D call. The origin of this receptor is a middle-aged woman with Graves' hyperthyroidism. Sequencing was done on a sample of blood. The CDR3 sequence: CASSRDLSSSGNTIYF. CDR3 coding DNA: TGTGCCAGCAGCCGTGACCTCTCCAGCTCTGGAAACACCATATATTTT.